This T cell receptor (beta chain) was sequenced for a study of shared clonotypes between healthy human individuals. At the level of the study: CD8 memory received one plate per donor, CD8 naive two, CD4 memory three and CD4 naive three.

Trimming took 6 bases from V and 10 from J; bases not matched to a gene: 11. The CDR3 has 13 residues. In germline, CDR1 is MNHEY, CDR2 SMNVEV (reference sequence). In replicate PCRs of sorted subsets, about 190 ng DNA, approximately 30,000 T cell genomes, was used. Measured with immunoSEQ multiplex PCR; TCRdb has only the in-frame clones, and not every one. The repertoire has over a million clones, about 98.5% of them found once; the top ten carry about 0.34%. This clone was recorded once. This sequence originates from a man between 25 and 39 years old in good health. The rearrangement joins TRBV27 to TRBJ1-2; 7 nucleotides agree with TRBD1. What was sequenced was naive CD4+ T cells sorted from blood. Stated subset: CD45RA+ positively selected. Here the CDR3 reads CASREGPGTVYTF. CDR3 bases: TGTGCCAGCAGGGAAGGGCCAGGGACAGTCTACACCTTC.